This T cell receptor beta chain is from a study of blood T cell repertoires in COVID-19. Background on the study: Some COVID-19 samples were acute and others convalescent; all came from the United States, Italy and Spain. From T cells, B-cell-depleted T cells, or PBMCs came the material, which was cDNA or gDNA.

Sequencing used immunoSEQ multiplex PCR; TCRdb keeps in-frame clones, though not all of them. The table shows some 220,000 clones, with more than 75% occurring only once. This clone is a singleton in its sample. The CDR3 covers 12 residues. Trimming took 6 bases from V and 7 from J, leaving 10 bases between them. The germline V gene encodes CDR1 MNHEY and CDR2 SVGAGI. The sample taken for sequencing was peripheral blood. The rearrangement uses TRBV6-5 and TRBJ2-1; D may be TRBD2 (5 bases). The TCR was taken from a woman aged 65 to 85 with COVID-19, enrolled during active disease. The CDR3 region is CASSSTTNEQFF. The CDR3 DNA sequence: TGTGCCAGCAGCTCGACTACTAATGAGCAGTTCTTC.